This TCR beta chain originates from a study of early T cells in non-severe SARS-CoV-2 infection. Study summary: The authors sequenced bulk RNA from unsorted whole blood, leaving chains unpaired.

Findings of the study overall: Using VDJdb, the matching emphasized anti-spike CD8 responses while missing private and CD4 specificities.

This clonotype showed up many times. Its target is not known. The CDR3 contains 15 residues. With 3 bases removed from V and 0 bases from J, the gap between germline ends came to 9 bases. The germline V gene encodes CDR1 MNHNS and CDR2 SASEGT. Unique molecular identifiers were attached to individual cDNA molecules. TCRdb analysed the 5' RACE reads with MiXCR anew, one entry per CDR3 protein. The sample lists around 40,000 distinct CDR3 sequences; over 5% were seen once. The chain is built from TRBV6-1 and TRBJ1-5; D possibly corresponds to TRBD1 (5 bases). The sequenced sample was whole blood. This receptor was obtained from an adult who was a healthcare worker with PCR-confirmed SARS-CoV-2 infection or an uninfected control (not recorded which). Here the CDR3 reads CASSDKGSSNQPQHF. The CDR3 region has the DNA TGTGCCAGCAGTGATAAGGGGTCTAGCAATCAGCCCCAGCATTTT.